This T cell receptor beta chain derives from a study of cytomegalovirus exposure and HLA in healthy donors. This clone was found many times. Germline CDR1 reads LGHNA; CDR2 reads YSLEER. The length of the CDR3 is 15 residues. Trimming at V came to 1 base and at J to 7 bases, leaving 4 bases not matched to a gene. The PCR had 60 Vbeta and 13 Jbeta primers. Sequencing used immunoSEQ multiplex PCR; TCRdb keeps in-frame clones, though not all of them. The data show around 170,000 clones, with over 80% seen just once and about 6% held by the top ten. This TCR was recovered from a man between 40 and 49 years old in good health and CMV-seropositive. The specimen was PBMCs. V usage is TRBV4-3 and J usage is TRBJ1-6; 7 nucleotides match TRBD1. The CDR3 region has the DNA TGCGCCAGCAGCCAAGTCCCGGGACAGAATTCACCCCTCCACTTT. It is translated as CASSQVPGQNSPLHF.